These 12 T cell receptor beta chains share one sample of origin, sequenced in a study of blood T cell repertoires in COVID-19. The protocol was immunoSEQ multiplex PCR, while the TCRdb copy is restricted to in-frame clones and leaves out a portion. The table includes about 170,000 clones, 65% to 85% detected once. The specimen was PBMCs or T cells enriched from blood (not recorded which). The receptors shown here come from a woman aged 45-60 years in a cohort exposed to, infected with or recovered from COVID-19 (not recorded which).

V is TRBV4-2 and J is TRBJ1-5, with 8 bases aligning to TRBD1. V gave up 1 base and J gave up 7 bases; unmatched junction bases: 12. Germline loops: CDR1 LGHNA, CDR2 YNFKEQ. The CDR3 is 17 residues long. CDR3 region: CASSQVSGQGAKQPQHF. The CDR3 DNA is TGTGCCAGCAGCCAAGTCTCCGGCCAGGGGGCTAAGCAGCCCCAGCATTTT.

The V gene is TRBV7-2, the J gene TRBJ2-2, with a weak D call TRBD2 (6 bases). The V gene's germline CDR1 is SGHTA and CDR2 FQGNSA. The V end lost 2 bases, the J end lost 4 bases, and 11 bases lay between the germline ends. This CDR3 spans 15 amino acids. The CDR3 sequence: CASSLRTTITGELFF. The CDR3, as DNA: TGTGCCAGCAGCTTAAGGACTACCATCACCGGGGAGCTGTTTTTT. Looking up the rest from reference TRBV7-2 and TRBJ2-2 gives the full variable domain: GAGVSQSPSNKVTEKGKDVELRCDPISGHTALYWYRQSLGQGLEFLIYFQGNSAPDKSGLPSDRFSAERTGGSVSTLTIQRTQQEDSAVYLCASSLRTTITGELFFGEGSRLTVL.

The rearrangement uses TRBV19 and TRBJ1-1, with 10 bases lining up with TRBD1. Per germline, CDR1 LNHDA and CDR2 SQIVND (reference sequence). The CDR3 has 15 amino acids. V gave up 4 bases and J gave up 6 bases; unmatched junction bases: 8. For the CDR3, the DNA is TGTGCCAGTAGTAGGAGGACAGGGGGGGACGCTGAAGCTTTCTTT. Its protein product is CASSRRTGGDAEAFF.

DNA for the CDR3: TGTGCCAGCAGCTGGGACAGGGGTAACACCGGGGAGCTGTTTTTT. This gives the protein CASSWDRGNTGELFF. This chain uses TRBV5-6 with TRBJ2-2; TRBD1 matches 10 bases. The V gene end was trimmed by 3 bases and the J gene end by 2 bases; junction bases not matched to a gene: 1. Germline CDR1 and CDR2: SGHDT and YYEEEE. This CDR3 is built from 15 residues.

The chain carries TRBV11-2 and TRBJ2-3, with TRBD2 matching over 8 bases. After removal of 6 bases from V and 5 bases from J, the junction contained 13 bases not matched to a gene. The CDR3 runs to 16 residues. Germline loops: CDR1 SGHAT, CDR2 FQNNGV. The chain's CDR3 is CASRALAGSRGDTQYF. The CDR3 DNA is TGTGCCAGCAGGGCCCTAGCGGGTTCCCGGGGAGATACGCAGTATTTT.

The chain recombines TRBV4-2 with TRBJ2-6; TRBD1 matches 10 bases. Losses at the gene ends were 1 base for V and 9 bases for J; bases not matched to a gene: 3. The CDR3 contains 15 residues. Per the germline V gene, CDR1 is LGHNA and CDR2 is YNFKEQ. The CDR3 sequence: CASSQGDRGGNVLTF. CDR3 sequence (DNA): TGTGCCAGCAGCCAAGGGGACAGGGGCGGCAACGTCCTGACTTTC.

This sequence joins TRBV7-2 and TRBJ2-1; a weak D match, TRBD2 (6 bases). This CDR3 region has 14 residues. V was cut by 0 bases and J by 8 bases, with 11 bases left in between. CDR1 and CDR2 (germline): SGHTA, FQGNSA. Written as DNA, the CDR3 is TGTGCCAGCAGCTTAGCAGTCGGGAGTTATGAGCAGTTCTTC. Amino acid sequence: CASSLAVGSYEQFF.

The chain joins TRBV5-1 to TRBJ1-2, with D uncertain. V gave up 2 bases and J gave up 2 bases, with 7 bases separating them. The CDR3 runs to 13 residues. Germline V gives CDR1 SGHRS, CDR2 YFSETQ. The DNA of the CDR3 is TGCGCCAGCAGCTTACCGGGGAACTATGGCTACACCTTC. It yields the protein CASSLPGNYGYTF.

J is TRBJ2-4 and V is TRBV28; the match to TRBD1 covers 9 bases. The CDR3 runs 15 residues. Germline trimming cut 5 bases from V and 3 bases from J; bases unmatched to any gene: 5. Looked up from germline, CDR1 is MDHEN and CDR2 is SYDVKM. CDR3 in DNA: TGTGCCAGCAGTCCGCGACAGGGGGGCAAAAACATTCAGTACTTC. This sequence encodes CASSPRQGGKNIQYF.

The gene calls are TRBV5-6 and TRBJ1-6; 10 bases map to TRBD1. The CDR3 is made up of 15 amino acids. CDR1 SGHDT and CDR2 YYEEEE come from the germline V gene. V gave up 3 bases and J gave up 7 bases; unmatched junction bases: 4. The CDR3 protein is CASSSGTGVNSPLHF. The CDR3 DNA reads TGTGCCAGCAGCTCAGGGACAGGGGTGAATTCACCCCTCCACTTT.

The genes are TRBV28 and TRBJ1-1; D is perhaps TRBD1 (5 bases). CDR1 MDHEN and CDR2 SYDVKM come from the germline V gene. The germline V and J ends were trimmed by 2 bases and 10 bases, with 11 bases remaining between them. This CDR3 spans 12 amino acids. CDR3 protein: CASSLVTGGAFF. The CDR3 coding sequence is TGTGCCAGCAGTTTAGTAACAGGTGGAGCTTTCTTT.

The chain employs TRBV10-3 and TRBJ1-5; 10 bases map to TRBD1. Trimming at V came to 6 bases and at J to 0 bases, leaving 2 bases not matched to a gene. CDR3 length: 15 residues. The germline V gene has CDR1 ENHRY and CDR2 SYGVKD. CDR3 nucleotide sequence: TGTGCCATCAGGGGACAGGGGAATAGCAATCAGCCCCAGCATTTT. This codes for CAIRGQGNSNQPQHF.